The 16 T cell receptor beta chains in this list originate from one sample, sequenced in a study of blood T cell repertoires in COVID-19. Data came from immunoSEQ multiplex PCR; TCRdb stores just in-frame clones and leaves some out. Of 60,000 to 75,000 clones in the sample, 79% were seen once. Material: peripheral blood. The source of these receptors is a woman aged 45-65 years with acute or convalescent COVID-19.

This CDR3 reads CASIGDRDPQYF. The CDR3 DNA sequence: TGTGCTAGTATAGGGGACAGGGACCCCCAGTACTTC. This chain connects TRBV12-5 to TRBJ2-7; 9 bases match TRBD1. Trimming removed 8 bases from V and 10 bases from J; junction bases left unmatched: 9. The germline V gene encodes CDR1 LGHNT and CDR2 FRNRAP. The CDR3 length is 12 residues. Variable domain in full (rest from reference TRBV12-5 and TRBJ2-7): DARVTQTPRHKVTEMGQEVTMRCQPILGHNTVFWYRQTMMQGLELLAYFRNRAPLDDSGMPKDRFSAEMPDATLATLKIQPSEPRDSAVYFCASIGDRDPQYFGPGTRLTVT.

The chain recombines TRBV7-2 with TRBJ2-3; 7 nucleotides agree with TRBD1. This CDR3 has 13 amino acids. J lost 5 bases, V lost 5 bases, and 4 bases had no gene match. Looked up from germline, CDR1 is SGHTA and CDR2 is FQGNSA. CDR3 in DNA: TGTGCCAGCAGCACCGACAGGGAAGATACGCAGTATTTT. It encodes CASSTDREDTQYF.

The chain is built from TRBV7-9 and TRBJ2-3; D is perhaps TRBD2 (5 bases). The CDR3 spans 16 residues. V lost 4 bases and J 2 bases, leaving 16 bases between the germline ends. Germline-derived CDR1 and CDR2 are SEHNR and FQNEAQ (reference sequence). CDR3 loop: CASSSRVSALTDTQYF. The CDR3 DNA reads TGTGCCAGCAGCTCCCGGGTTAGCGCCCTCACAGATACGCAGTATTTT.

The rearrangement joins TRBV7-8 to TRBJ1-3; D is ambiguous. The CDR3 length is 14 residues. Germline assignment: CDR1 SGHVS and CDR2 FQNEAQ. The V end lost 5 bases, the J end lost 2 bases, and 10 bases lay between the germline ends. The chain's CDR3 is CASSPVRTGNTIYF. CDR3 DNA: TGTGCCAGCAGCCCTGTGCGTACTGGAAACACCATATATTTT.

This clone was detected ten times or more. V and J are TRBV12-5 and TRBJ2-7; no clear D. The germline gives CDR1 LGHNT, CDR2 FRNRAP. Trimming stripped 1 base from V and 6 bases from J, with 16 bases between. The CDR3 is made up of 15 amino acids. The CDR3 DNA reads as TGTGCTAGTGGTTTGGATGTATTGGTCGGCGGCGAGCAGTACTTC. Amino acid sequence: CASGLDVLVGGEQYF.

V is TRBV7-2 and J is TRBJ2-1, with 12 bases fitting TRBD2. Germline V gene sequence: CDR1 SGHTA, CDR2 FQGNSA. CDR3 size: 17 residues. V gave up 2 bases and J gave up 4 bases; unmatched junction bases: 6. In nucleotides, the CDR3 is TGTGCCAGCAGCTTACTGTCGACTAGCGGGAGTTACAATGAGCAGTTCTTC. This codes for CASSLLSTSGSYNEQFF.

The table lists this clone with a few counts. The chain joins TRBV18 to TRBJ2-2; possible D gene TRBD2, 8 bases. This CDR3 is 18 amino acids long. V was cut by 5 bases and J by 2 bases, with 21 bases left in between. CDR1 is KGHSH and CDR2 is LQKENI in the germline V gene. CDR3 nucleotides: TGTGCCAGCTCAGCGACAGGGACTAGTTACCTCAACACCGGGGAGCTGTTTTTT. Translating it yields CASSATGTSYLNTGELFF.

DNA of the CDR3: TGTGCCAGCAGTGAACTCGGTTTTTCCTACAATGAGCAGTTCTTC. Protein: CASSELGFSYNEQFF. The chain combines TRBV2 with TRBJ2-1; the D is unclear. This CDR3 spans 15 amino acids. V was trimmed by 2 bases and J by 1 base, leaving 9 bases between them. Looked up from germline, CDR1 is SNHLY and CDR2 is FYNNEI.

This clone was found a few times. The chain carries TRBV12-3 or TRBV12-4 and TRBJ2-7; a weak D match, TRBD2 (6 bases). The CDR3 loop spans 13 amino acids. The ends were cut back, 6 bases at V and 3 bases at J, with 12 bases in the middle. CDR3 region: CASSPRDFYEQYF. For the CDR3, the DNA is TGTGCCAGCAGCCCTAGGGACTTCTACGAGCAGTACTTC.

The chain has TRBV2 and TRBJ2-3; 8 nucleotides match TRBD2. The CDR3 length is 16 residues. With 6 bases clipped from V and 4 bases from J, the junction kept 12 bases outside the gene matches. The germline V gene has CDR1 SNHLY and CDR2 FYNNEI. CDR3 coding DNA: TGTGCCAGCAGACCAACGGGACTAGGGCTCCCAGATACGCAGTATTTT. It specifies CASRPTGLGLPDTQYF. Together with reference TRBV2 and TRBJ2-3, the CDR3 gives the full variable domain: EPEVTQTPSHQVTQMGQEVILRCVPISNHLYFYWYRQILGQKVEFLVSFYNNEISEKSEIFDDQFSVERPDGSNFTLKIRSTKLEDSAMYFCASRPTGLGLPDTQYFGPGTRLTVL.

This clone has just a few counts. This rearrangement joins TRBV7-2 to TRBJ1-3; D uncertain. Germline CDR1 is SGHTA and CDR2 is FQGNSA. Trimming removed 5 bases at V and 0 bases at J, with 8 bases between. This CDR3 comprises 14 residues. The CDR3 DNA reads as TGTGCCAGCAGCCCAGGTAGCTCTGGAAACACCATATATTTT. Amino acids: CASSPGSSGNTIYF.

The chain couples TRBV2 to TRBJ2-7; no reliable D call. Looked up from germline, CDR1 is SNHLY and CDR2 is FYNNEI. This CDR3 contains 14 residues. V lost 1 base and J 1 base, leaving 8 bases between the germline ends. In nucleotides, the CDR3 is TGTGCCAGCAGTGAAGGCGGTCTGTCCTACGAGCAGTACTTC. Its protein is CASSEGGLSYEQYF. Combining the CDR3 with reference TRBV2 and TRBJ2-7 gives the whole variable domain EPEVTQTPSHQVTQMGQEVILRCVPISNHLYFYWYRQILGQKVEFLVSFYNNEISEKSEIFDDQFSVERPDGSNFTLKIRSTKLEDSAMYFCASSEGGLSYEQYFGPGTRLTVT.

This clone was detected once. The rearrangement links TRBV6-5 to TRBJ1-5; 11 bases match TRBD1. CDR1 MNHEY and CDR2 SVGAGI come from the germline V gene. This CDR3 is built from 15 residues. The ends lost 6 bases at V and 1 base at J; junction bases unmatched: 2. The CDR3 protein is CASRRTGGSNQPQHF. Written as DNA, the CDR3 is TGTGCCAGCAGACGGACAGGGGGCAGCAATCAGCCCCAGCATTTT.

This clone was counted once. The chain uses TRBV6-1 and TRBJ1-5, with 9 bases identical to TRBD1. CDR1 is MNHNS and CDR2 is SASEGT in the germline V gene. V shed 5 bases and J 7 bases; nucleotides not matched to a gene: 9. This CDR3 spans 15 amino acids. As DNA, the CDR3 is TGTGCCAGCAGTCCCGGGACAGGGTCCGTACAGCCCCAGCATTTT. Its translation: CASSPGTGSVQPQHF.

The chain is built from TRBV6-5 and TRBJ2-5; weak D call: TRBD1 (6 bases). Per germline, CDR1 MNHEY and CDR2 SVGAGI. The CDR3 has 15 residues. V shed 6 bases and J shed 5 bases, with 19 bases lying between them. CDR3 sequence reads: CASSPQGMRGETQYF. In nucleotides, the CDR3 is TGTGCCAGCAGCCCCCAGGGGATGAGGGGGGAGACCCAGTACTTC.

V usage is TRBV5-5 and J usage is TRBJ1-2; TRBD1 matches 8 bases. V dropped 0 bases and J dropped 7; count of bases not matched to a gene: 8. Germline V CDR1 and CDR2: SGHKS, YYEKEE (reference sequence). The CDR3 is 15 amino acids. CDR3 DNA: TGTGCCAGCAGCTTGGGGGGCCAGGGGGCGTCTGGCTACACCTTC. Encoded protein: CASSLGGQGASGYTF.